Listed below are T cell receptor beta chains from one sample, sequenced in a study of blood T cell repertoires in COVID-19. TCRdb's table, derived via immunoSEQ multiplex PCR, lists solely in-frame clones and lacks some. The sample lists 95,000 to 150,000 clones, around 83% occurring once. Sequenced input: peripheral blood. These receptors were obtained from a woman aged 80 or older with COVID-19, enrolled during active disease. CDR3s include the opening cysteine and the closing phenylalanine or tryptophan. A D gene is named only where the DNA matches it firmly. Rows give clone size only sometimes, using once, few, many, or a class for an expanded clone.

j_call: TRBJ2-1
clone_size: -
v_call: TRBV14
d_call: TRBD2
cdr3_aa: CASSQYSGRALFF
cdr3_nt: TGTGCCAGCAGCCAATATAGCGGGAGGGCCCTGTTCTTC

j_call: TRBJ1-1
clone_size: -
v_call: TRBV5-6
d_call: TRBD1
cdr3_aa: CASISTGKGYYTEAFF
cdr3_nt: TGTGCCAGCATCTCGACAGGGAAGGGGTATTACACTGAAGCTTTCTTT

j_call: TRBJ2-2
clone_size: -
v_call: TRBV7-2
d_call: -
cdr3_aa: CASRSGTGELFF
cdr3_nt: TGTGCCAGCAGGTCAGGGACCGGGGAGCTGTTTTTT

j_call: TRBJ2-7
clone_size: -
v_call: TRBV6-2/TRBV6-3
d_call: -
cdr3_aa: CASSQNRGTPVDF
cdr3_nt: TGTGCCAGCAGTCAGAACCGCGGGACTCCCGTCGACTTC

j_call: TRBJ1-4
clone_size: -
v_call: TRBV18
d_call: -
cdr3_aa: CASSPLQATNEKLFF
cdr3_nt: TGTGCCAGCTCACCTCTACAGGCAACTAATGAAAAACTGTTTTTT

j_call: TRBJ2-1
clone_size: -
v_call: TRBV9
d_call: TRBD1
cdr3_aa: CASSSEQGVDYNEQFF
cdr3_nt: TGTGCCAGCAGCTCCGAACAGGGGGTGGACTACAATGAGCAGTTCTTC

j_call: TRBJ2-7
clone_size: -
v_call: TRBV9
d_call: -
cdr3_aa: CASSVDHSSYEQYF
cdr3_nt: TGTGCCAGCAGCGTAGATCACAGCTCCTACGAGCAGTACTTC

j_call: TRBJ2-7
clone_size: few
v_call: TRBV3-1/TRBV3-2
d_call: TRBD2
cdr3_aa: CASSQTLAGYEQYF
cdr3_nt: TGTGCCAGCAGCCAAACCCTAGCGGGTTACGAGCAGTACTTC

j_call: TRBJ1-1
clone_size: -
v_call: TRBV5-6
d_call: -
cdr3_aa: CASSLVPSGTNTEAFF
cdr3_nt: TGTGCCAGCAGCTTGGTTCCCTCAGGAACGAACACTGAAGCTTTCTTT

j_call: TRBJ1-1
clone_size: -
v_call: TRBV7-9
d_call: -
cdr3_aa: CASSLDGASAFF
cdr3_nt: TGTGCCAGCAGCTTAGATGGGGCTTCGGCTTTCTTT

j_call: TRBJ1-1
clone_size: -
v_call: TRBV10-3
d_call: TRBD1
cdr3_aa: CAISGRQGDFRDTEAFF
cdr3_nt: TGTGCCATCAGTGGAAGACAGGGGGATTTTCGCGACACTGAAGCTTTCTTT

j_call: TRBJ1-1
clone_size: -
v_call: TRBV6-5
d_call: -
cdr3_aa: CASSSTPNTEAFF
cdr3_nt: TGTGCCAGCAGCTCGACACCGAACACTGAAGCTTTCTTT

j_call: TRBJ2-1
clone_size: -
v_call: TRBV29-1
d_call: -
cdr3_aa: CSVVPGTGSYDEQFF
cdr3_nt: TGCAGCGTCGTGCCCGGAACAGGGTCCTACGATGAGCAGTTCTTC

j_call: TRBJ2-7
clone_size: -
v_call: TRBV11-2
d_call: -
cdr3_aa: CASSLGRFSGSYEQYF
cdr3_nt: TGTGCCAGCAGCTTAGGTAGATTTAGCGGCTCCTACGAGCAGTACTTC

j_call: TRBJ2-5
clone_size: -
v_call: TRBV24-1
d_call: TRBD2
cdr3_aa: CATSEPSGKETQYF
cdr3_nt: TGTGCCACCAGTGAGCCTAGCGGAAAAGAGACCCAGTACTTC

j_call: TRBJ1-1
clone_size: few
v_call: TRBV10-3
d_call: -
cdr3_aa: CAISESAAMNTEAFF
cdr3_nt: TGTGCCATCAGTGAGTCGGCGGCTATGAACACTGAAGCTTTCTTT

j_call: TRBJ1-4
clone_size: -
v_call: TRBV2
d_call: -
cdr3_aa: CASRTQGLNEKLFF
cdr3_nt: TGTGCCAGCAGGACCCAGGGTCTTAATGAAAAACTGTTTTTT

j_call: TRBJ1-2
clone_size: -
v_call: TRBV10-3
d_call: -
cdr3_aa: CAIRELRNYGYTF
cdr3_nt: TGTGCCATCAGGGAACTAAGGAACTATGGCTACACCTTC

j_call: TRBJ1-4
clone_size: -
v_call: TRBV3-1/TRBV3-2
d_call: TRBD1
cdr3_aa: CASSQVHRGRSEKLFF
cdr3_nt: TGTGCCAGCAGCCAAGTCCACAGGGGGCGATCTGAAAAACTGTTTTTT

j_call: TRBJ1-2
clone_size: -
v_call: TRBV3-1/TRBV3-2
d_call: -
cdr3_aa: CASSPWGGYGYTF
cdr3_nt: TGTGCCAGCAGCCCTTGGGGGGGCTATGGCTACACCTTC

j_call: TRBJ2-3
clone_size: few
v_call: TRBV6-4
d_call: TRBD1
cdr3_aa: CASSGTGGADTQYF
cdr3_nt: TGTGCCAGCAGTGGGACAGGGGGCGCAGATACGCAGTATTTT

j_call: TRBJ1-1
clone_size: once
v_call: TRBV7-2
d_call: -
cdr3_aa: CASSLGRVTPEAFF
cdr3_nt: TGTGCCAGCAGCTTGGGCAGGGTTACCCCTGAAGCTTTCTTT

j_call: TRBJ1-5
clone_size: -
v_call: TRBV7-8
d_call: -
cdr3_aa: CASSSSNSNQPQHF
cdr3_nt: TGTGCCAGCAGCTCCTCTAATAGCAATCAGCCCCAGCATTTT

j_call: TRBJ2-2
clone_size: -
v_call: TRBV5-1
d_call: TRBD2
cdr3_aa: CASSLDVHPGLAGGINGELFF
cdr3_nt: TGCGCCAGCAGCTTGGACGTACACCCTGGACTAGCGGGAGGGATTAACGGGGAGCTGTTTTTT

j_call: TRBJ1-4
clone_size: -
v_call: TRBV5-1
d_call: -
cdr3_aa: CASSSGQPDLGKLFF
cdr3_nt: TGCGCCAGCAGCTCAGGACAGCCAGATCTGGGAAAACTGTTTTTT

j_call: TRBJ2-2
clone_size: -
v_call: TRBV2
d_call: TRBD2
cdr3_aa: CASSEVVLAGDTGELFF
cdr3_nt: TGTGCCAGCAGTGAAGTTGTGTTAGCGGGAGATACCGGGGAGCTGTTTTTT

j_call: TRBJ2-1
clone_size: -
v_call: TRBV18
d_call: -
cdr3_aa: CASSLQPWELSSYNEQFF
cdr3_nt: TGTGCCAGCTCCCTTCAGCCGTGGGAGCTAAGCTCCTACAATGAGCAGTTCTTC

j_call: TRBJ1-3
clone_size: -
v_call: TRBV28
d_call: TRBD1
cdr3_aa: CASSLRSLQGAPGNTIYF
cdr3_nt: TGTGCCAGCAGTTTAAGGTCCTTACAGGGGGCGCCTGGAAACACCATATATTTT

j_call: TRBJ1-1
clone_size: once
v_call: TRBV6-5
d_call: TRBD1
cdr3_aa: CASSYSGQANTEAFF
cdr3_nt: TGTGCCAGCAGTTACTCGGGACAGGCGAACACTGAAGCTTTCTTT

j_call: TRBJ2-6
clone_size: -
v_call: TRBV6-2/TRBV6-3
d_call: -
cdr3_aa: CASSYSHRVGSSGANVLTF
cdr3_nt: TGTGCCAGCAGTTATTCCCACAGGGTAGGGAGCTCTGGGGCCAACGTCCTGACTTTC

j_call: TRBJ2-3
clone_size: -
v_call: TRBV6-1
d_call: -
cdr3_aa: CASSESADSLTQYF
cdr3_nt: TGTGCCAGCAGTGAATCCGCGGACAGCCTTACGCAGTATTTT

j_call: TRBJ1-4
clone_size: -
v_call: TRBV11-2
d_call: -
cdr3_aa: CASSLRGGEKLFF
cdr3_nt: TGTGCCAGCAGCTTGAGGGGGGGAGAAAAACTGTTTTTT

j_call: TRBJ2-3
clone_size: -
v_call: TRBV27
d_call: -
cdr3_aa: CASSLWGPGTDTQYF
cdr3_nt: TGTGCCAGCAGTTTATGGGGGCCCGGCACAGATACGCAGTATTTT

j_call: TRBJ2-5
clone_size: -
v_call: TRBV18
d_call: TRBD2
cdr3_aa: CASSRGGSGQETQYF
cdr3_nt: TGTGCCAGCTCACGGGGCGGGAGTGGCCAAGAGACCCAGTACTTC

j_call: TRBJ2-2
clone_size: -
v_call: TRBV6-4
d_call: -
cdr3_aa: CASSDRFQTLTGELFF
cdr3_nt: TGTGCCAGCAGTGACAGGTTTCAGACTCTCACCGGGGAGCTGTTTTTT

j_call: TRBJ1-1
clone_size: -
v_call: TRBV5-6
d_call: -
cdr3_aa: CASSLQGNMNTEAFF
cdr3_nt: TGTGCCAGCAGCTTGCAGGGAAATATGAACACTGAAGCTTTCTTT

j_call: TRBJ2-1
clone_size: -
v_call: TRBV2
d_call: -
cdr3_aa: CASSGLDEQFF
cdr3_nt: TGTGCCAGCAGTGGGCTCGATGAGCAGTTCTTC

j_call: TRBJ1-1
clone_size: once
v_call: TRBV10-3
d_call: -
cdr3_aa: CAISVSGNTEAFF
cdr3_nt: TGTGCCATCAGTGTTAGCGGGAACACTGAAGCTTTCTTT

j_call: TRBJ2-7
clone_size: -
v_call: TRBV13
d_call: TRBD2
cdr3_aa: CASSPGLAGGGEQYF
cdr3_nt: TGTGCCAGCAGCCCGGGACTAGCGGGAGGAGGCGAGCAGTACTTC

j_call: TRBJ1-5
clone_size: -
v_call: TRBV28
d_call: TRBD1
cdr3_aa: CASSSMTGSQPQHF
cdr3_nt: TGTGCCAGCAGTTCCATGACAGGGAGCCAGCCCCAGCATTTT

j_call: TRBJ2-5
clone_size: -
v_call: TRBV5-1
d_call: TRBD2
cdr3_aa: CASSRGGSSGPQETQYF
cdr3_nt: TGCGCCAGCAGCCGAGGGGGGTCTAGCGGGCCGCAAGAGACCCAGTACTTC

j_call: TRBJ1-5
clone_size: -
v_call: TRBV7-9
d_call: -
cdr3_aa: CASSLEGSNQPQHF
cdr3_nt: TGTGCCAGCAGCTTAGAGGGGTCCAATCAGCCCCAGCATTTT

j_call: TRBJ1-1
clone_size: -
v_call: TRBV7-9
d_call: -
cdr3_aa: CASSLIRGSTEAFF
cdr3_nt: TGTGCCAGCAGCTTAATCAGGGGAAGTACTGAAGCTTTCTTT

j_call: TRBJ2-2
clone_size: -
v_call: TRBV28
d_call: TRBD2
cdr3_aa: CASRLAGERTGELFF
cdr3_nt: TGTGCCAGCAGACTAGCGGGAGAGAGGACCGGGGAGCTGTTTTTT

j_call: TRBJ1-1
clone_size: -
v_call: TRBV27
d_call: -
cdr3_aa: CASSTRTKSTEAFF
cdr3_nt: TGTGCCAGCAGTACTCGGACAAAGAGCACTGAAGCTTTCTTT

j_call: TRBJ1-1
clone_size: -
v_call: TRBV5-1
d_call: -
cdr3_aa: CASSGRGVGYTEAFF
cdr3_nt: TGCGCCAGCAGCGGCAGGGGTGTGGGGTACACTGAAGCTTTCTTT

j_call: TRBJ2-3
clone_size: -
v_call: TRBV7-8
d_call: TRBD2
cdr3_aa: CASSLTAGADTQYF
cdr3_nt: TGTGCCAGCAGCTTAACAGCGGGAGCAGATACGCAGTATTTT

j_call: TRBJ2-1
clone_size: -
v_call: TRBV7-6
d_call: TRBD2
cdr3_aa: CASSHGEWLAGGNEQFF
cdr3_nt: TGTGCCAGCAGCCACGGGGAGTGGCTAGCGGGAGGGAATGAGCAGTTCTTC

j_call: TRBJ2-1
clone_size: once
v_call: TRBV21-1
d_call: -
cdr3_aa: CASSKPGARTYNEQFF
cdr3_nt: TGTGCCAGCAGCAAACCAGGGGCAAGGACCTACAATGAGCAGTTCTTC

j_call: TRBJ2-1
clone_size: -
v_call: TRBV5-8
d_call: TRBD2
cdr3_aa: CASSFKRELNEQFF
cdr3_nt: TGTGCCAGCAGCTTCAAGCGGGAGCTTAATGAGCAGTTCTTC

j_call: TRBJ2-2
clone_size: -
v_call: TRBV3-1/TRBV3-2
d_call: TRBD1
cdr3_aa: CASSRRTGTGELFF
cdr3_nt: TGTGCCAGCAGCCGGCGGACAGGGACCGGGGAGCTGTTTTTT

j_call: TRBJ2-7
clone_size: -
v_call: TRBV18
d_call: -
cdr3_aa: CASSPKDNSYEQYF
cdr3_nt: TGTGCCAGCTCACCCAAGGACAACTCCTACGAGCAGTACTTC

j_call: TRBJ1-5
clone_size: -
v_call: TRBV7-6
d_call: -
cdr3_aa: CASSLEADSNQPQHF
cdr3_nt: TGTGCCAGCAGCTTGGAGGCGGACAGCAATCAGCCCCAGCATTTT

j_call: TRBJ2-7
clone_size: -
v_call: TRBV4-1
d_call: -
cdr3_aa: CASSHQPGTYEQYF
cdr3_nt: TGCGCCAGCAGCCACCAACCGGGGACCTACGAGCAGTACTTC